A single sample gave rise to the 30 T cell receptor beta chains below, sequenced in a study of cytomegalovirus exposure and HLA in healthy donors. PCR involved 60 Vbeta and 13 Jbeta primers. Method: immunoSEQ multiplex PCR; TCRdb's copy keeps in-frame clones and lacks some. The sample records about 190,000 clones, under 85% being singletons. The material sequenced was PBMCs. These receptors were collected from a woman aged 18-29 years in good health and CMV-seronegative.

The rearrangement uses TRBV11-2 and TRBJ2-7; D uncertain. Germline-derived CDR1 and CDR2 are SGHAT and FQNNGV. The CDR3 spans 14 residues. Between the trimmed V and J ends, which lost 3 bases and 4 bases, there was a span of 13 bases. This CDR3 is CASSFSEDSYEQYF. The CDR3 nucleotides read TGTGCCAGCAGCTTTTCCGAAGATAGTTACGAGCAGTACTTC.

This clone appeared once. The DNA for the CDR3 is TGTGCCAGCAGCCTGAGGATCAACCAAGAGACCCAGTACTTC. This gives the protein CASSLRINQETQYF. The rearrangement uses TRBV28 and TRBJ2-5, with D uncertain. The CDR3 consists of 14 residues. Trimming shortened V by 6 bases and J by 0 bases, and 11 bases separated the two germline ends. Germline CDR1 MDHEN, CDR2 SYDVKM.

Regarding this clone: The germline gene is not matched at one end of the junction; a read error may be the cause. The V and J genes are TRBV7-9 and TRBJ1-6; D might be TRBD1 (5 bases). The CDR3 has 16 amino acids. CDR1 is SEHNR and CDR2 is FQNEAQ in the germline V gene (reference sequence). This chain's CDR3 is CSSSPRDGRANSPLHF. The CDR3 nucleotides are TGTTCCAGCAGCCCCAGGGACGGGAGAGCGAATTCACCCCTCCACTTT.

This clone is a singleton in its sample. The gene calls are TRBV19 and TRBJ2-7; possible D gene TRBD2, 6 bases. CDR3 length: 14 residues. The V and J ends lost 3 bases and 5 bases respectively, with 14 bases between them. Germline V gene sequence: CDR1 LNHDA, CDR2 SQIVND (reference sequence). CDR3: CASSITGGAHEQYF. Here the CDR3 DNA reads TGTGCCAGTAGTATCACCGGAGGGGCCCACGAGCAGTACTTC.

The V and J genes are TRBV11-2 and TRBJ2-7; no clear D gene. Germline CDR1 and CDR2: SGHAT and FQNNGV. V lost 1 base and J lost 3, with 7 bases in between. The CDR3 extends over 13 amino acids. The chain's CDR3 is CASSLGQHYEQYF. CDR3 nucleotide sequence: TGTGCCAGCAGCTTAGGACAACACTACGAGCAGTACTTC.

The chain uses TRBV5-4 and TRBJ2-7, with TRBD2 matching over 7 bases. CDR1 and CDR2 from the germline V gene are SGHNT and YYREEE (reference sequence). This CDR3 has 16 amino acids. V was clipped by 4 bases and J by 2 bases; unmatched bases: 12. The CDR3 reads CASSDQLGEGTYEQYF. The CDR3 nucleotides are TGTGCCAGCAGCGACCAATTGGGGGAGGGAACCTACGAGCAGTACTTC.

This clone was counted a few times. The rearrangement uses TRBV28 and TRBJ2-7; 9 bases are a match to TRBD1. The CDR3 is 14 residues long. V trimming: 6 bases; J trimming: 3 bases; junction bases outside the gene matches: 6. Germline loops: CDR1 MDHEN, CDR2 SYDVKM. In DNA, the CDR3 is TGTGCCAGCAGACAGACAGGGGGGGTCTACGAGCAGTACTTC. Translated, it gives CASRQTGGVYEQYF. Based on the CDR3 plus reference TRBV28 and TRBJ2-7, the full variable domain is DVKVTQSSRYLVKRTGEKVFLECVQDMDHENMFWYRQDPGLGLRLIYFSYDVKMKEKGDIPEGYSVSREKKERFSLILESASTNQTSMYLCASRQTGGVYEQYFGPGTRLTVT.

The V gene is TRBV5-8, the J gene TRBJ1-5; tentatively, D is TRBD1 (5 bases). The CDR3 runs 16 residues. Trimming stripped 4 bases from V and 6 bases from J, with 20 bases between. CDR1 and CDR2 (germline): SGHTS, YDEGEE. The CDR3 bases are TGTGCCAGCAGCCCGGAACTTTGGGGCTGGAGTCAGCCCCAGCATTTT. Translation: CASSPELWGWSQPQHF. Filled out from reference TRBV5-8 and TRBJ1-5, the complete variable domain reads EAGVTQSPTHLIKTRGQQATLRCSPISGHTSVYWYQQALGLGLQFLLWYDEGEERNRGNFPPRFSGRQFPNYSSELNVNALELEDSALYLCASSPELWGWSQPQHFGDGTRLSIL.

The chain combines TRBV7-9 with TRBJ2-7; D possibly corresponds to TRBD1 (6 bases). There are 13 residues in the CDR3. Trimming cost V 1 base and J 2 bases, with 6 bases left between them. Per germline, CDR1 SEHNR and CDR2 FQNEAQ (reference sequence). CDR3 sequence reads: CASSLDRAYEQYF. The CDR3 coding sequence is TGTGCCAGCAGCTTAGACAGGGCCTACGAGCAGTACTTC.

The V gene is TRBV6-6, the J gene TRBJ2-2; D possibly corresponds to TRBD2 (6 bases). Germline values: CDR1 MNHNY, CDR2 SVGAGI (reference sequence). The CDR3 runs to 14 residues. Trimming pared 5 bases from V and 7 bases from J, leaving 14 bases between. CDR3 in amino acids: CASSVLEGGGELFF. Written as DNA, the CDR3 is TGTGCCAGCAGTGTCCTGGAGGGAGGCGGGGAGCTGTTTTTT.

Here the CDR3 reads CASSYSVGGAEKLFF. In nucleotides, the CDR3 is TGTGCCAGCAGTTACTCGGTAGGAGGGGCTGAAAAACTGTTTTTT. The chain joins TRBV6-6 to TRBJ1-4, with D tentatively TRBD1 (5 bases). V was pared by 0 bases and J by 7 bases, with 12 bases between. The germline CDR1 and CDR2 sequences are MNHNY and SVGAGI (reference sequence). This CDR3 has 15 amino acids.

DNA of the CDR3: TGTGCCAGCAGTTCGCGGGGGGGCAATGAGCAGTTCTTC. It yields the protein CASSSRGGNEQFF. The chain joins TRBV27 to TRBJ2-1; 9 bases fit TRBD2. The CDR3 length is 13 residues. V trimming: 4 bases; J trimming: 6 bases; junction bases outside the gene matches: 1. CDR1 is MNHEY and CDR2 is SMNVEV in the germline V gene (reference sequence).

The chain has TRBV18 and TRBJ1-2; 8 bases align to TRBD1. From germline, CDR1 is KGHSH and CDR2 LQKENI. This CDR3 is built from 14 residues. J lost 10 bases, V lost 2 bases, and 9 bases had no gene match. CDR3 nucleotide sequence: TGTGCCAGCTCACCAGAGACAGGGGATCTCTTCTACACCTTC. Protein product: CASSPETGDLFYTF.

As regards this clone: A junction end diverges from the germline sequence, so it may reflect a read error. The rearrangement joins TRBV29-1 to TRBJ2-3; 10 bases are shared with TRBD2. The CDR3 spans 17 residues. Germline V gene data show CDR1 as SQVTM and CDR2 as ANQGSEA. The CDR3 DNA sequence: TGCATCGTTGCCCTAGCGGGAGTCTCGCTAGTCACAGATACGCAGTATTTT. The encoded protein is CIVALAGVSLVTDTQYF.

The J gene is TRBJ2-3, the V gene TRBV5-1; 10 bases map to TRBD1. Germline CDR1 SGHRS, CDR2 YFSETQ. The CDR3 is made up of 15 amino acids. The V segment lost 5 bases and the J segment 6 bases; nucleotides outside the gene matches: 9. The CDR3 nucleotides read TGCGCCAGCAGATCCGGGACAGGGGAGTTGGATACGCAGTATTTT. It codes for CASRSGTGELDTQYF.

V gene TRBV15 combines with J gene TRBJ1-1; TRBD1 is a possible D gene (5 bases). The CDR3 totals 18 residues. V was clipped by 3 bases and J by 1 base, with 21 bases between them. The germline V gene has CDR1 LNHNV and CDR2 YYDKDF (reference sequence). The DNA for the CDR3 is TGTGCCACCAGCAGCAACCAGACAGCGCTCATGGGGAACACTGAAGCTTTCTTT. Its translation: CATSSNQTALMGNTEAFF.

V and J are TRBV6-5 and TRBJ2-5; 10 bases fit TRBD1. V lost 4 bases, J lost 6 bases, and 5 bases stayed unmatched. The CDR3 has 14 amino acids. Germline assignment: CDR1 MNHEY and CDR2 SVGAGI. In DNA, the CDR3 is TGTGCCAGCAGTTCCGGGACAGGGGTGAAGACCCAGTACTTC. Translating gives CASSSGTGVKTQYF.

The chain combines TRBV13 with TRBJ2-1, with 11 bases identical to TRBD2. After removal of 2 bases from V and 8 bases from J, the junction contained 11 bases not matched to a gene. This CDR3 is 17 amino acids long. Germline CDR1 reads PRHDT; CDR2 reads FYEKMQ (reference sequence). The DNA of the CDR3 is TGTGCCAGCAGCTTAACCCTAGCGGGAGGTATTGCGGATGAGCAGTTCTTC. Translating gives CASSLTLAGGIADEQFF. The full variable domain, its missing parts supplied by reference TRBV13 and TRBJ2-1, is AAGVIQSPRHLIKEKRETATLKCYPIPRHDTVYWYQQGPGQDPQFLISFYEKMQSDKGSIPDRFSAQQFSDYHSELNMSSLELGDSALYFCASSLTLAGGIADEQFFGPGTRLTVL.

V gene TRBV28 combines with J gene TRBJ1-2, with D unresolved. CDR3 length: 14 amino acids. Germline V lookup: CDR1 MDHEN, CDR2 SYDVKM. V was clipped by 2 bases and J by 5 bases, with 12 bases between them. The DNA for the CDR3 is TGTGCCAGCAGTTTAAATGGAGTTGGGTATGGCTACACCTTC. It specifies CASSLNGVGYGYTF.

The chain couples TRBV5-6 to TRBJ2-5; unclear D gene. The J call could be wrong; TRBJ2-7 is a better fit for the DNA end. Germline lookup yields CDR1 SGHDT and CDR2 YYEEEE. The CDR3 totals 13 residues. CDR3 sequence reads: CASSQQFSYEQYF. In DNA, the CDR3 is TGTGCCAGCAGCCAACAGTTCTCCTACGAGCAGTACTTC.

The V gene is TRBV27, the J gene TRBJ2-7; TRBD1 agrees at 9 bases. Germline CDR1 reads MNHEY; CDR2 reads SMNVEV (reference sequence). This CDR3 is built from 14 residues. Losses at the gene ends were 4 bases for V and 6 bases for J; bases not matched to a gene: 7. The CDR3 loop is CASSSTGGGFEQYF. DNA of the CDR3: TGTGCCAGCAGTTCAACAGGGGGCGGGTTCGAGCAGTACTTC.

The chain employs TRBV6-1 and TRBJ2-3, with D possibly being TRBD2 (7 bases). Germline-derived CDR1 and CDR2 are MNHNS and SASEGT. The CDR3 is 17 residues long. V lost 4 bases to trimming and J lost 0 bases, with 17 bases between them. The CDR3 bases are TGTGCCAGCAGTGTTCCCCCCGGGGGGCCTAGCACAGATACGCAGTATTTT. Its protein is CASSVPPGGPSTDTQYF.

The CDR3 region is CASSFPSGGEQYF. The CDR3 nucleotides are TGTGCCAGCAGCTTTCCCTCCGGGGGCGAGCAGTACTTC. The chain carries TRBV5-4 and TRBJ2-7; TRBD2 might be the D (6 bases). The V end was cut by 2 bases, the J end by 6 bases, with 12 bases between. Per the germline V gene, CDR1 is SGHNT and CDR2 is YYREEE (reference sequence). The CDR3 runs 13 residues.

The chain carries TRBV11-2 and TRBJ2-1; 9 nucleotides align to TRBD2. V was clipped by 1 base and J by 7 bases; unmatched bases: 5. The V gene's germline CDR1 is SGHAT and CDR2 FQNNGV. The CDR3 totals 15 residues. CDR3 DNA sequence: TGTGCCAGCAGCTTAGGCCTAGCGGGGAAGAATGAGCAGTTCTTC. Translated: CASSLGLAGKNEQFF.

The chain is built from TRBV30 and TRBJ2-3; 8 nucleotides match TRBD2. The germline V gene has CDR1 GTSNPN and CDR2 SVGIG (reference sequence). The CDR3 is 16 residues long. Trimming removed 4 bases from V and 3 bases from J; junction bases left unmatched: 12. CDR3 protein: CAWTHGAQRGTDTQYF. The CDR3 nucleotides read TGTGCCTGGACCCACGGGGCTCAGCGGGGGACAGATACGCAGTATTTT.

The chain has TRBV5-6 and TRBJ1-3, with 8 positions matching TRBD1. The CDR3 is 11 amino acids. Germline CDR1 is SGHDT and CDR2 is YYEEEE. J lost 14 bases, V lost 3 bases, and 4 bases had no gene match. The CDR3 DNA follows: TGTGCCAGCAGCTCCGGACAGGGTCTATATTTT. Translating it yields CASSSGQGLYF.

This chain connects TRBV28 to TRBJ2-2, with 7 bases that match TRBD1. CDR3 length equals 16 residues. V shed 6 bases and J 1 base; nucleotides not matched to a gene: 8. The V gene's germline CDR1 is MDHEN and CDR2 SYDVKM. The CDR3 region has the DNA TGTGCCAGCAGCCTATCAGACAGGGAGAACACCGGGGAGCTGTTTTTT. This encodes CASSLSDRENTGELFF.

This clone was detected only once. The V call is TRBV29-1, the J call TRBJ2-7; a possible D gene is TRBD1 (6 bases). The germline gives CDR1 SQVTM, CDR2 ANQGSEA. CDR3 length: 13 amino acids. V was clipped by 0 bases and J by 7 bases, with 13 bases between them. The DNA of the CDR3 is TGCAGCGTTGAAGACAAACAGGGTCTGGAGCAGTACTTC. It specifies CSVEDKQGLEQYF.

This chain connects TRBV7-9 to TRBJ1-5; 9 bases align to TRBD1. This CDR3 comprises 15 residues. Losses at the gene ends were 4 bases for V and 5 bases for J; bases not matched to a gene: 6. The germline gives CDR1 SEHNR, CDR2 FQNEAQ (reference sequence). CDR3 coding DNA: TGTGCCAGCAGCTATACGACAGGGGGAGATCAGCCCCAGCATTTT. This sequence encodes CASSYTTGGDQPQHF.

This sequence joins TRBV4-1 and TRBJ2-2; weak D call: TRBD1 (6 bases). Trimming stripped 2 bases from V and 2 bases from J, with 9 bases between. Germline CDR1 MGHRA, CDR2 YSYEKL. CDR3 length: 15 amino acids. The CDR3, as DNA: TGCGCCAGCAGCCAACCGGACAGAAACACCGGGGAGCTGTTTTTT. Protein product: CASSQPDRNTGELFF.